A single sample gave rise to the 31 T cell receptor beta chains below, sequenced in a study of CD8 T cells in ankylosing spondylitis. TCRdb processed the 5' RACE reads anew with MiXCR; each CDR3 protein has one entry. This sample has under 300,000 distinct CDR3 sequences, with approximately 20% found just once. Sequencing input: blood, either unsorted or a sorted T cell fraction (not recorded which). All receptors derive from a male donor with ankylosing spondylitis or in good health (not recorded which).

The V and J genes are TRBV27 and TRBJ2-1; D unclear. With 6 bases removed from V and 6 bases from J, the gap between germline ends came to 9 bases. CDR1 is MNHEY and CDR2 is SMNVEV in the germline V gene (reference sequence). The CDR3 is 12 residues long. The CDR3 sequence: CASRKGFNEQFF. The CDR3 DNA is TGTGCCAGCAGGAAGGGATTCAATGAGCAGTTCTTC.

This clonotype was counted a few times. The chain uses TRBV15 and TRBJ1-3; 7 nucleotides align to TRBD1. The J segment lost 5 bases and the V segment lost 0 bases, leaving 7 bases of the junction unmatched. The CDR3 has 16 amino acids. Germline CDR1 LNHNV, CDR2 YYDKDF (reference sequence). CDR3 nucleotides: TGTGCCACCAGCAGAGACCGGGACAGTTTAAGAAACACCATATATTTT. Protein product: CATSRDRDSLRNTIYF.

V is TRBV29-1 and J is TRBJ2-2; 7 positions match TRBD1. The length of the CDR3 is 13 residues. CDR1 SQVTM and CDR2 ANQGSEA come from the germline V gene. The J segment lost 8 bases and the V segment lost 0 bases, leaving 3 bases of the junction unmatched. CDR3 nucleotide sequence: TGCAGCGTTGAAGAAAGGGACAGAGGGGAGCTGTTTTTT. Its translation is CSVEERDRGELFF.

The chain couples TRBV5-1 to TRBJ2-5, with TRBD1 matching 10 bases. The J segment lost 3 bases and the V segment lost 4 bases, leaving 12 bases of the junction unmatched. This CDR3 has 17 residues. The germline V gene has CDR1 SGHRS and CDR2 YFSETQ. The CDR3 region is CASSTGTGECPEETQYF. The CDR3 bases are TGCGCCAGCAGCACCGGGACAGGGGAATGCCCAGAAGAGACCCAGTACTTC.

This clonotype was found a few times. The CDR3 nucleotides are TGCGCCAGCAGCCAAGATCCCTTCGCAGGTGAGCAGTTCTTC. It yields the protein CASSQDPFAGEQFF. This chain joins TRBV4-1 and TRBJ2-1; D is unresolved. V lost 0 bases to trimming and J lost 9 bases, with 12 bases between them. The CDR3 consists of 14 residues. The germline CDR1 and CDR2 sequences are MGHRA and YSYEKL.

The chain employs TRBV7-9 and TRBJ1-2, with 10 bases lining up with TRBD1. This CDR3 has 16 residues. The ends lost 3 bases at V and 4 bases at J; junction bases unmatched: 8. Germline V gene lookup returns CDR1 SEHNR and CDR2 FQNEAQ (reference sequence). Here the CDR3 DNA reads TGTGCCAGCAGCTTGGGACAGGGGACTTCCTTCTATGGCTACACCTTC. The encoded protein is CASSLGQGTSFYGYTF.

This clonotype was observed a few times. The chain joins TRBV9 to TRBJ2-2; no definite D call. The CDR3 runs to 14 residues. V was trimmed by 2 bases and J by 7 bases, leaving 12 bases between them. Germline lookup yields CDR1 SGDLS and CDR2 YYNGEE. The CDR3: CASSVGTMGGELFF. The CDR3 nucleotides are TGTGCCAGCAGCGTCGGAACCATGGGCGGGGAGCTGTTTTTT.

This clonotype was detected only a few times. A much larger clone differs by one base, so this may be a read error. The chain employs TRBV7-6 and TRBJ2-5; D gene ambiguous. Germline lookup yields CDR1 SGHVS and CDR2 FNYEAQ. CDR3 length equals 11 residues. In DNA form, the CDR3 reads TGTGTCAGCAGCCCCAGTGGGGCCCAGTACTTC. The encoded protein is CVSSPSGAQYF.

This clonotype was seen more than once but under ten times. The V and J genes are TRBV29-1 and TRBJ2-3; TRBD1 might be the D (5 bases). The CDR3 is 15 residues long. Per germline, CDR1 SQVTM and CDR2 ANQGSEA. Trimming stripped 1 base from V and 6 bases from J, with 17 bases between. The CDR3 coding sequence is TGCAGCGTTGAAGTAGCAGGGTTTGGTATTGATACGCAGTATTTT. This sequence encodes CSVEVAGFGIDTQYF.

The rearrangement joins TRBV29-1 to TRBJ2-7; 8 nucleotides match TRBD2. The germline V gene encodes CDR1 SQVTM and CDR2 ANQGSEA. This CDR3 contains 15 residues. The trim removed 4 bases at V and 0 bases at J, leaving 8 bases unmatched. This CDR3 is CSVGAGALSSYEQYF. CDR3 nucleotides: TGCAGCGTTGGAGCGGGAGCCTTGAGCTCCTACGAGCAGTACTTC.

V usage is TRBV6-5 and J usage is TRBJ2-5; possibly TRBD1 or TRBD2 for D (5 bases each). V dropped 0 bases and J dropped 3 bases, with 11 bases sitting between them. In germline, CDR1 is MNHEY, CDR2 SVGAGI. This CDR3 contains 15 residues. As DNA, the CDR3 is TGTGCCAGCAGTTACTCCCGGGAAGGGGAAGAGACCCAGTACTTC. Translation: CASSYSREGEETQYF.

This sequence joins TRBV28 and TRBJ2-3, with TRBD2 matching over 10 bases. This CDR3 has 18 amino acids. CDR1 and CDR2 from the germline V gene are MDHEN and SYDVKM. V lost 2 bases, J lost 2 bases, and 10 bases stayed unmatched. The CDR3, as DNA: TGTGCCAGCAGTTTAAGTCTAGCGGGAGCGCACGACACAGATACGCAGTATTTT. Amino acid sequence: CASSLSLAGAHDTDTQYF.

This clonotype was detected only a few times. The chain combines TRBV4-1 with TRBJ1-1; maybe TRBD1 (5 bases). V lost 3 bases to trimming and J lost 6 bases, with 14 bases between them. The CDR3 runs 14 residues. Germline-derived CDR1 and CDR2 are MGHRA and YSYEKL. The CDR3, as DNA: TGCGCCAGCAGCCACCAGGGAGGGAAGGCTGAAGCTTTCTTT. It yields the protein CASSHQGGKAEAFF.

The rearrangement links TRBV3-1 to TRBJ2-3; D tentatively reads TRBD1 or TRBD2 (5 bases each). The CDR3 is 17 residues long. CDR1 LGHDT and CDR2 YNNKEL come from the germline V gene (reference sequence). Trimming shortened V by 0 bases and J by 4 bases, and 17 bases separated the two germline ends. In DNA form, the CDR3 reads TGTGCCAGCAGCCAAGATCTGGGGACCCTAGAGTCAGATACGCAGTATTTT. This gives the protein CASSQDLGTLESDTQYF.

This clonotype was seen at least ten times. V gene TRBV29-1 combines with J gene TRBJ2-1; D gene unclear. CDR1 is SQVTM and CDR2 is ANQGSEA in the germline V gene. With 0 bases removed from V and 10 bases from J, the gap between germline ends came to 7 bases. The CDR3 is made up of 11 amino acids. In DNA form, the CDR3 reads TGCAGCGTTGAAGAATTCGGGGAGCAGTTCTTC. Its protein is CSVEEFGEQFF.

This clonotype has a handful of counts. The chain couples TRBV29-1 to TRBJ2-1, with a weak D call TRBD1 (5 bases). This CDR3 has 14 amino acids. The V and J ends lost 6 bases and 7 bases respectively, with 19 bases between them. Per the germline V gene, CDR1 is SQVTM and CDR2 is ANQGSEA. The CDR3 here is CSVQLMSGANEQFF. The CDR3 DNA sequence: TGCAGCGTCCAATTAATGAGTGGGGCGAATGAGCAGTTCTTC.

Regarding this clonotype: This may arise from a read error, as a much more abundant clone is one base away. This sequence joins TRBV6-1 and TRBJ2-7, with 11 bases aligning to TRBD2. V lost 5 bases, J lost 9 bases, and 9 bases stayed unmatched. The CDR3 runs 14 residues. Germline V gives CDR1 MNHNS, CDR2 SASEGT. CDR3 coding DNA: TGTGCCAGCAGTCCCGGGACTAGCGGACACGCGCAGTACTTC. It encodes CASSPGTSGHAQYF.

In its sample, this clonotype was seen once. The chain recombines TRBV29-1 with TRBJ1-2; no clear D gene. Germline CDR1 is SQVTM and CDR2 is ANQGSEA. The length of the CDR3 is 11 residues. V shed 6 bases and J shed 8 bases, with 13 bases lying between them. The CDR3 here is CSVHNGGGYTF. The CDR3 nucleotides are TGCAGCGTGCACAACGGTGGAGGCTACACCTTC.

In its sample, this clonotype was seen a few times. V gene TRBV12-3 or TRBV12-4 combines with J gene TRBJ2-4; TRBD2 aligns across 7 bases. This CDR3 comprises 14 residues. The V and J ends lost 6 bases and 9 bases, in that order; junction bases with no gene match: 11. CDR3 protein: CASSLHGGGSIQYF. CDR3 in DNA: TGTGCCAGCAGCCTCCATGGGGGAGGGAGCATTCAGTACTTC.

The chain links TRBV10-3 to TRBJ2-7; TRBD2 agrees at 11 bases. V dropped 6 bases and J dropped 0; count of bases not matched to a gene: 4. The CDR3 runs 15 residues. Germline loops: CDR1 ENHRY, CDR2 SYGVKD. The CDR3 sequence: CAIRDTSGGSYEQYF. CDR3 sequence (DNA): TGTGCCATCAGGGATACTAGCGGGGGCTCCTACGAGCAGTACTTC.

This clonotype was recorded at least ten times. V usage is TRBV11-2 and J usage is TRBJ2-7; 9 nucleotides match TRBD2. The CDR3 runs to 18 residues. Trimming at V came to 0 bases and at J to 0 bases, leaving 9 bases not matched to a gene. Germline V CDR1 and CDR2: SGHAT, FQNNGV. This chain's CDR3 is CASSLDPSGSGGSYEQYF. In nucleotides, the CDR3 is TGTGCCAGCAGCTTAGATCCTTCGGGTAGCGGGGGCTCCTACGAGCAGTACTTC.

The CDR3 sequence: CASSHRRDMNTEAFF. The CDR3 DNA reads TGTGCCAGCAGCCATCGGAGGGATATGAACACTGAAGCTTTCTTT. The V and J genes are TRBV3-1 and TRBJ1-1, with D uncertain. V was pared by 3 bases and J by 0 bases, with 11 bases between. Germline assignment: CDR1 LGHDT and CDR2 YNNKEL (reference sequence). The CDR3 contains 15 residues.

The rearrangement joins TRBV24-1 to TRBJ2-5; TRBD1 agrees at 7 bases. Germline V CDR1 and CDR2: KGHDR, SFDVKD. Losses at the gene ends were 2 bases for V and 2 bases for J; bases not matched to a gene: 4. CDR3 length: 15 amino acids. As DNA, the CDR3 is TGTGCCACCAGTGATTCCGGGACAGTACAAGAGACCCAGTACTTC. Protein sequence: CATSDSGTVQETQYF.

The V and J genes are TRBV5-6 and TRBJ2-1; 10 nucleotides align to TRBD2. The ends lost 0 bases at V and 8 bases at J; junction bases unmatched: 5. The CDR3 has 15 residues. Germline-derived CDR1 and CDR2 are SGHDT and YYEEEE. CDR3 in amino acids: CASSLEGLAFYEQFF. CDR3 DNA: TGTGCCAGCAGCTTGGAGGGACTAGCGTTCTATGAGCAGTTCTTC.

V and J are TRBV20-1 and TRBJ1-4; 7 nucleotides align to TRBD1. J was trimmed by 3 bases and V by 6 bases; bases with no gene match: 4. The CDR3 consists of 13 residues. From germline, CDR1 is DFQATT and CDR2 SNEGSKA (reference sequence). CDR3 amino acids: CSARQGSNEKLFF. In DNA form, the CDR3 reads TGCAGTGCCCGACAGGGTTCTAATGAAAAACTGTTTTTT.

This clonotype occurred many times. V usage is TRBV12-3 or TRBV12-4 and J usage is TRBJ2-7; D is unresolved. This CDR3 region has 12 residues. V was trimmed by 1 base and J by 4 bases, leaving 5 bases between them. This CDR3 is CASSLEAYEQYF. CDR3 in DNA: TGTGCCAGCAGTTTAGAGGCGTACGAGCAGTACTTC.

The CDR3 reads CASSSRTAGTGGNEQFF. The CDR3 nucleotides are TGCGCCAGCAGCTCGCGTACCGCCGGGACAGGGGGCAATGAGCAGTTCTTC. The chain employs TRBV4-3 and TRBJ2-1, with 11 nucleotides matching TRBD1. J lost 6 bases, V lost 5 bases, and 12 bases had no gene match. Germline CDR1 LGHNA, CDR2 YSLEER. This CDR3 has 17 amino acids.

The sample holds a few counts of this clonotype. CDR3 loop: CASSYEGPVMAQYF. The DNA for the CDR3 is TGTGCCAGCAGTTACGAGGGGCCAGTTATGGCCCAGTACTTC. V usage is TRBV6-2 or TRBV6-3 and J usage is TRBJ2-5, with D possibly called TRBD1 or TRBD2 (5 bases each). The germline V gene has CDR1 MNHEY and CDR2 SVGEGT. The CDR3 runs to 14 residues. Trimming took off 2 bases at V and 9 bases at J, with 16 bases between the two ends.

In its sample, this clonotype was seen a few times. The V gene is TRBV7-9, the J gene TRBJ1-5; the D gene is possibly TRBD1 (6 bases). With 3 bases removed from V and 7 bases from J, the gap between germline ends came to 19 bases. Per the germline V gene, CDR1 is SEHNR and CDR2 is FQNEAQ (reference sequence). There are 16 residues in the CDR3. CDR3 DNA sequence: TGTGCCAGCAGCTTCCTTGGAGGGGGACGACAACAGCCCCAGCATTTT. As protein: CASSFLGGGRQQPQHF.

CDR3: CASSQDRRAGMASSTDTQYF. The CDR3 DNA is TGCGCCAGCAGCCAAGATAGGAGGGCAGGGATGGCTTCTAGCACAGATACGCAGTATTTT. The genes are TRBV4-1 and TRBJ2-3, with D perhaps TRBD2 (6 bases). The V gene's germline CDR1 is MGHRA and CDR2 YSYEKL. V lost 0 bases and J lost 0, with 22 bases in between. The CDR3 is made up of 20 amino acids.

The V gene is TRBV29-1, the J gene TRBJ2-1, with 11 bases lining up with TRBD2. The V gene end was trimmed by 7 bases and the J gene end by 8 bases; junction bases not matched to a gene: 10. The CDR3 has 14 amino acids. CDR1 is SQVTM, CDR2 ANQGSEA, per germline. The CDR3 bases are TGCAGCGCACCTGTAGCGGGAGGGGGCGATGAGCAGTTCTTC. Translated, it gives CSAPVAGGGDEQFF.